This T cell receptor beta chain derives from a study of response to subunit inactivated influenza vaccine. General study results and limits: Authors suggested that a seasonal influenza vaccination recruits few new T cells each time.

Each CDR3 protein gets one entry after TCRdb re-called the RT-PCR reads with MiXCR. The sample carries around 850,000 distinct CDR3 sequences, approximately 18% recorded once. This clonotype has a count of ten or more. Its antigen is not known. The TCR sequence derives from a man aged 50-59 years who received an inactivated influenza vaccine. The sequences come from PBMCs from blood, collected approximately 5 days after vaccination.

The CDR3 is CASSLFPNEQYF. CDR3 DNA: TGCGCCAGCAGCCTCTTCCCCAACGAGCAGTACTTC. The rearrangement uses TRBV5-1 and TRBJ2-7; no firm D call. This CDR3 is 12 amino acids long. The V end was cut by 4 bases, the J end by 5 bases, with 10 bases between. Germline assignment: CDR1 SGHRS and CDR2 YFSETQ.